Shown below are 22 T cell receptor beta chains from a single sample sequenced in a study of blood T cell repertoires in COVID-19. TCRdb's copy holds only in-frame clones and misses some; the assay was immunoSEQ multiplex PCR. Of about 150,000 clones detected, around four fifths appear once; the ten largest clones hold 6.2%. What was sequenced was PBMCs or T cells enriched from blood (not recorded which). These receptors all come from a woman aged 40 to 55 who had recovered from COVID-19.

This clone was observed a single time. V usage is TRBV3-1 (or the pseudogene TRBV3-2) and J usage is TRBJ2-5; 7 nucleotides align to TRBD2. There are 13 residues in the CDR3. Germline V gene data show CDR1 as LGHDT and CDR2 as YNNKEL (reference sequence). V lost 4 bases, J lost 1 base, and 0 bases stayed unmatched. The CDR3 sequence is CASSPGGQETQYF. For the CDR3, the DNA is TGTGCCAGCAGCCCGGGGGGCCAAGAGACCCAGTACTTC.

The chain has TRBV27 and TRBJ2-2, with D possibly being TRBD1 (6 bases). V was pared by 3 bases and J by 8 bases, with 16 bases between. There are 15 residues in the CDR3. Germline V gives CDR1 MNHEY, CDR2 SMNVEV (reference sequence). The CDR3 loop is CASSFGGPDAGELFF. The CDR3 coding sequence is TGTGCCAGCAGTTTTGGGGGCCCGGACGCAGGGGAGCTGTTTTTT.

The chain employs TRBV6-6 and TRBJ1-6; 7 bases match TRBD1. CDR3 length equals 14 residues. CDR1 and CDR2 (germline): MNHNY, SVGAGI (reference sequence). V was clipped by 2 bases and J by 9 bases; unmatched bases: 4. CDR3 coding DNA: TGTGCCAGCAGTTACGAGGGGGCGAGTTCACCCCTCCACTTT. Translating it yields CASSYEGASSPLHF.

The chain employs TRBV7-3 and TRBJ1-1; D gene ambiguous. The CDR3 extends over 13 amino acids. Trimming pared 5 bases from V and 5 bases from J, leaving 12 bases between. Germline V gives CDR1 SGHTA, CDR2 FQGTGA. The CDR3 region has the DNA TGTGCCAGCAGCGGAACAGCTTCAACTGAAGCTTTCTTT. Amino acids: CASSGTASTEAFF.

Only one count was recorded for this clone. The CDR3 spells CAWSEGNRGSIFVNEQFF. In DNA, the CDR3 is TGTGCCTGGAGTGAGGGAAACAGGGGGAGCATCTTTGTCAATGAGCAGTTCTTC. This rearrangement joins TRBV30 to TRBJ2-1; 8 nucleotides agree with TRBD1. Trimming took 1 base from V and 6 from J; bases not matched to a gene: 17. Germline V gene data show CDR1 as GTSNPN and CDR2 as SVGIG (reference sequence). The CDR3 is made up of 18 amino acids.

The chain joins TRBV6-5 to TRBJ1-3; 9 nucleotides align to TRBD1. J lost 4 bases, V lost 5 bases, and 6 bases had no gene match. The CDR3 has 15 residues. The germline V gene has CDR1 MNHEY and CDR2 SVGAGI. This CDR3 is CASSQDRGTGNTIYF. DNA of the CDR3: TGTGCCAGCAGTCAGGACAGGGGCACCGGAAACACCATATATTTT.

This chain joins TRBV5-1 and TRBJ2-5, with 8 nucleotides matching TRBD2. Trimming removed 1 base from V and 4 bases from J; junction bases left unmatched: 9. In germline, CDR1 is SGHRS, CDR2 YFSETQ. The CDR3 spans 16 residues. DNA for the CDR3: TGCGCCAGCAGCTTGACGGCGGGCGGGGGGCGAGAGACCCAGTACTTC. Its translation: CASSLTAGGGRETQYF.

This chain connects TRBV6-5 to TRBJ2-7; a possible D gene is TRBD2 (6 bases). Trimming pared 10 bases from V and 4 bases from J, leaving 20 bases between. Germline CDR1 is MNHEY and CDR2 is SVGAGI. This CDR3 contains 14 residues. This CDR3 reads CATSNRDFVYEQYF. The CDR3 DNA is TGTGCCACCTCGAACCGGGACTTCGTTTACGAGCAGTACTTC.

The chain has TRBV27 and TRBJ2-1, with 7 positions matching TRBD1. CDR3 length: 16 amino acids. The V gene's germline CDR1 is MNHEY and CDR2 SMNVEV (reference sequence). The ends lost 6 bases at V and 0 bases at J; junction bases unmatched: 8. CDR3 bases: TGTGCCAGCAGAGTCGGGACAGCAGGCTCCTACAATGAGCAGTTCTTC. Translating gives CASRVGTAGSYNEQFF.

The CDR3 loop reads CASRDKAYEQYF. The CDR3 bases are TGTGCCAGCAGAGACAAGGCCTACGAGCAGTACTTC. The V call is TRBV6-5, the J call TRBJ2-7; D ambiguous. Germline CDR1 and CDR2: MNHEY and SVGAGI. Trimming shortened V by 6 bases and J by 2 bases, and 8 bases separated the two germline ends. This CDR3 spans 12 amino acids.

The chain recombines TRBV7-2 with TRBJ2-1; 7 bases align to TRBD2. This CDR3 is built from 15 residues. Looked up from germline, CDR1 is SGHTA and CDR2 is FQGNSA. The ends lost 5 bases at V and 4 bases at J; junction bases unmatched: 8. The CDR3 DNA follows: TGTGCCAGCAGCATCAGCGGGGAACAGTACAATGAGCAGTTCTTC. It codes for CASSISGEQYNEQFF.

V and J are TRBV5-1 and TRBJ2-5, with a tentative D call TRBD2 (6 bases). V was trimmed by 2 bases and J by 1 base, leaving 9 bases between them. CDR1 SGHRS and CDR2 YFSETQ come from the germline V gene. There are 14 residues in the CDR3. CDR3 amino acids: CASSFRDFQETQYF. The CDR3 DNA follows: TGCGCCAGCAGCTTCAGGGACTTCCAAGAGACCCAGTACTTC.

This clone has a handful of counts. This chain joins TRBV13 and TRBJ2-7, with 9 bases aligning to TRBD2. The CDR3 covers 16 residues. Germline assignment: CDR1 PRHDT and CDR2 FYEKMQ (reference sequence). With V trimmed by 0 bases and J by 0 bases, 3 bases remained unmatched. The CDR3 loop reads CASSLGQRGDSYEQYF. As DNA, the CDR3 is TGTGCCAGCAGCTTAGGTCAGCGGGGGGACTCCTACGAGCAGTACTTC. The full variable domain, rest sourced from reference TRBV13 and TRBJ2-7, is AAGVIQSPRHLIKEKRETATLKCYPIPRHDTVYWYQQGPGQDPQFLISFYEKMQSDKGSIPDRFSAQQFSDYHSELNMSSLELGDSALYFCASSLGQRGDSYEQYFGPGTRLTVT.

The rearrangement joins TRBV15 to TRBJ2-2; D may be TRBD2 (5 bases). Germline values: CDR1 LNHNV, CDR2 YYDKDF (reference sequence). Trimming took 1 base from V and 2 from J, leaving 8 bases between them. The CDR3 extends over 15 amino acids. CDR3: CATSRARANTGELFF. CDR3 nucleotide sequence: TGTGCCACCAGCAGAGCGCGGGCCAACACCGGGGAGCTGTTTTTT.

The J gene is TRBJ1-1, the V gene TRBV9; D unclear. V lost 0 bases to trimming and J lost 1 base, with 7 bases between them. The CDR3 is 14 amino acids. Germline V gives CDR1 SGDLS, CDR2 YYNGEE. The CDR3 protein is CASSVGRRNTEAFF. The CDR3 bases are TGTGCCAGCAGCGTAGGGCGGCGGAACACTGAAGCTTTCTTT.

The table lists this clone with a count of one. The DNA of the CDR3 is TGTGCCAGCAGTCCCTCGGGACACTACAATGAGCAGTTCTTC. Protein: CASSPSGHYNEQFF. This chain uses TRBV27 with TRBJ2-1, with a weak D call TRBD1 (6 bases). Trimming removed 5 bases at V and 3 bases at J, with 11 bases between. Per the germline V gene, CDR1 is MNHEY and CDR2 is SMNVEV (reference sequence). The CDR3 totals 14 residues.

This clone came up a few times. V and J are TRBV7-9 and TRBJ2-1, with a weak D call TRBD2 (6 bases). The CDR3 contains 16 residues. Per the germline V gene, CDR1 is SEHNR and CDR2 is FQNEAQ (reference sequence). The V end lost 1 base, the J end lost 0 bases, and 10 bases lay between the germline ends. The DNA for the CDR3 is TGTGCCAGCAGCTTAGAATGGGGAGGCTCCTACAATGAGCAGTTCTTC. Its protein is CASSLEWGGSYNEQFF.

The genes are TRBV19 and TRBJ1-5; weak D call: TRBD1 (5 bases). CDR1 is LNHDA, CDR2 SQIVND, per germline (reference sequence). This CDR3 is 15 amino acids long. Between the trimmed V and J ends, which lost 5 bases and 7 bases, there was a span of 18 bases. DNA for the CDR3: TGTGCCAGTAGTCTCTGGGGGGAAGGTGGCCAGCCCCAGCATTTT. Encoded protein: CASSLWGEGGQPQHF.

The genes are TRBV21-1 and TRBJ1-5; TRBD1, as called in the table, went unchecked against the DNA. TRBV21-1 is a listed pseudogene. The CDR3 contains 19 residues. This chain's CDR3 is CASSNGPGQFTNSNQPQHF. CDR3 bases: TGTGCCAGCAGCAACGGACCCGGACAGTTCACGAATAGCAATCAGCCCCAGCATTTT.

This chain uses TRBV4-1 with TRBJ1-5, with 9 bases identical to TRBD1. Losses at the gene ends were 4 bases for V and 0 bases for J; bases not matched to a gene: 4. Germline assignment: CDR1 MGHRA and CDR2 YSYEKL. The CDR3 loop spans 16 amino acids. DNA of the CDR3: TGCGCCAGCAGCCCCCGGGACAGGGTTAGCAATCAGCCCCAGCATTTT. It translates to CASSPRDRVSNQPQHF.

This chain uses TRBV27 with TRBJ2-3; TRBD2 agrees at 8 bases. This CDR3 contains 15 residues. The V gene's germline CDR1 is MNHEY and CDR2 SMNVEV (reference sequence). With V trimmed by 5 bases and J by 0 bases, 4 bases remained unmatched. CDR3 sequence: CASSDSGASTDTQYF. The CDR3 DNA is TGTGCCAGCAGTGATAGCGGGGCTAGCACAGATACGCAGTATTTT.

This sequence joins TRBV18 and TRBJ2-4; D is unresolved. CDR3 length: 12 amino acids. Germline V gives CDR1 KGHSH, CDR2 LQKENI. Trimming pared 3 bases from V and 6 bases from J, leaving 6 bases between. The CDR3 DNA is TGTGCCAGCTCACCTTCAGGAAACATTCAGTACTTC. The encoded protein is CASSPSGNIQYF.